The rows below give T cell receptor beta chains drawn from one sample of a study of radiotherapy plus CTLA-4 blockade in lung cancer. TCRdb's copy holds only in-frame clones and misses some; the assay was immunoSEQ multiplex PCR. The sample shows about 68,000 clones, approximately 79% of them seen only once. The specimen comprised peripheral blood, sampled from a patient treated with radiotherapy plus ipilimumab. The receptors stem from a human donor with non-small cell lung cancer who had a complete response to radiotherapy plus ipilimumab. The CDR3 runs from the conserved cysteine through the conserved F or W. Each record gives: V gene, D gene, J gene, clone size, CDR3 protein, CDR3 DNA. The D gene is left open where the match is weak. Only part of the rows carry a size: once, few, many, or a class if the clone is expanded.

TRBV30	TRBD2	TRBJ2-5	NA	CAWSVREAQYF	TGTGCCTGGAGTGTACGGGAGGCCCAGTACTTC
TRBV7-2	NA	TRBJ1-4	NA	CASSLALTNEKLFF	TGTGCCAGCAGCTTAGCGCTGACAAATGAAAAACTGTTTTTT
TRBV5-1	NA	TRBJ1-3	NA	CASSLAKGGNGNTIYF	TGCGCCAGCAGCTTGGCCAAGGGAGGGAATGGAAACACCATATATTTT
TRBV18	NA	TRBJ2-3	NA	CASSNQVDADTQYF	TGTGCCAGCTCAAACCAAGTCGATGCAGATACGCAGTATTTT
TRBV5-1	TRBD2	TRBJ2-5	NA	CASSFPLAGGTGETQYF	TGCGCCAGCAGCTTCCCCTTAGCGGGGGGGACCGGGGAGACCCAGTACTTC
TRBV29-1	NA	TRBJ1-3	NA	CSVGQSSGNTIYF	TGCAGCGTTGGCCAGAGCTCTGGAAACACCATATATTTT
TRBV6-1	TRBD1	TRBJ1-5	NA	CASSERGRTGGSNQPQHF	TGTGCCAGCAGTGAAAGGGGTCGTACAGGGGGTAGCAATCAGCCCCAGCATTTT
TRBV7-2	TRBD1	TRBJ1-3	few	CASSPGQGRNTIYF	TGTGCCAGCAGCCCGGGACAGGGGAGAAACACCATATATTTT
TRBV18	NA	TRBJ1-4	NA	CASSPETGSSEKLFF	TGTGCCAGCTCACCAGAGACAGGCTCTAGTGAAAAACTGTTTTTT
TRBV7-2	TRBD2	TRBJ2-1	NA	CASSFRTSVTAGTHNEQFF	TGTGCCAGCAGCTTCCGGACTAGCGTCACGGCTGGGACTCACAATGAGCAGTTCTTC
TRBV2	NA	TRBJ2-3	NA	CASSAGMADTQYF	TGTGCCAGCAGTGCAGGGATGGCAGATACGCAGTATTTT
TRBV7-9	NA	TRBJ1-4	NA	CASSLGVLGTPNEKLFF	TGTGCCAGCAGCTTAGGGGTTTTAGGGACACCTAATGAAAAACTGTTTTTT
TRBV7-9	NA	TRBJ1-1	medium-sized	CASSLGSMNTEAFF	TGTGCCAGCAGCTTGGGAAGCATGAACACTGAAGCTTTCTTT
TRBV16	NA	TRBJ2-3	few	CASSQFLGDTQYF	TGTGCCAGCAGCCAATTTTTGGGAGATACGCAGTATTTT
TRBV12-5	NA	TRBJ2-3	NA	CASEASWGTDTQYF	TGTGCCTCTGAGGCCTCATGGGGCACAGATACGCAGTATTTT
TRBV18	NA	TRBJ1-3	NA	CASSPPSGMRVSGNTIYF	TGTGCCAGCTCACCACCCTCTGGGATGAGGGTATCTGGAAACACCATATATTTT
TRBV10-1	NA	TRBJ1-1	NA	CASSEEGANTEAFF	TGCGCCAGCAGTGAAGAGGGAGCTAACACTGAAGCTTTCTTT
TRBV2	NA	TRBJ1-1	NA	CASNVDSDTEAFF	TGTGCCAGCAACGTGGACAGTGACACTGAAGCTTTCTTT
TRBV28	NA	TRBJ2-2	few	CASSPGQAETGELFF	TGTGCCAGCAGCCCGGGGCAGGCCGAGACCGGGGAGCTGTTTTTT
TRBV7-2	NA	TRBJ1-6	few	CASSLGGSTRRSLHF	TGTGCCAGCAGCTTAGGTGGGTCGACACGTCGATCCCTCCACTTT
TRBV11-3	TRBD2	TRBJ2-3	NA	CASSWRGTSGRADTQYF	TGTGCCAGCAGCTGGCGCGGGACTAGCGGGAGGGCAGATACGCAGTATTTT
TRBV2	NA	TRBJ1-5	NA	CASSGDFYSNQPQHF	TGTGCCAGCAGTGGGGACTTCTATAGCAATCAGCCCCAGCATTTT
TRBV6-6	TRBD1	TRBJ2-5	NA	CASSGQGAYETQYF	TGTGCCAGCAGCGGACAGGGGGCGTACGAGACCCAGTACTTC
TRBV6-5	TRBD1	TRBJ1-1	NA	CASSAGTAEAFF	TGTGCCAGCAGTGCCGGGACAGCCGAAGCTTTCTTT
TRBV6-6	NA	TRBJ2-5	NA	CASSRQETQYF	TGTGCCAGCAGTCGCCAAGAGACCCAGTACTTC
TRBV30	NA	TRBJ1-2	NA	CAWRRQSTLYGYTF	TGTGCCTGGAGGCGGCAGTCCACACTCTATGGCTACACCTTC
TRBV5-1	NA	TRBJ2-7	NA	CASSSSSGTDLYEQYF	TGCGCCAGCAGCTCGAGCAGCGGGACAGACTTATACGAGCAGTACTTC
TRBV11-2	TRBD1	TRBJ1-2	once	CASSLDLGQGYGYTF	TGTGCCAGCAGCTTAGATCTGGGACAGGGGTATGGCTACACCTTC
TRBV2	TRBD2	TRBJ2-1	NA	CASFGTSLQFF	TGTGCCTCCTTCGGGACTAGTTTGCAGTTCTTC
TRBV21-1	NA	TRBJ2-2	once	CASSKSALGGRGGELFF	TGTGCCAGCAGCAAATCCGCTCTTGGGGGGCGGGGTGGGGAGCTGTTTTTT
TRBV30	TRBD1	TRBJ2-3	NA	CAWSVRRDRGLSTDTQYF	TGTGCCTGGAGTGTACGGCGAGACAGGGGGCTCTCTACAGATACGCAGTATTTT
TRBV7-9	TRBD2	TRBJ2-1	NA	CASSPRASGTNEQFF	TGTGCCAGCAGCCCCAGAGCTAGCGGGACGAATGAGCAGTTCTTC
TRBV19	NA	TRBJ2-2	NA	CASAPYTENTGELFF	TGTGCCAGCGCCCCCTACACGGAGAACACCGGGGAGCTGTTTTTT
TRBV5-4	TRBD2	TRBJ2-1	NA	CASSGRLAGVDEQFF	TGTGCCAGCAGCGGACGACTAGCGGGAGTCGATGAGCAGTTCTTC
TRBV19	TRBD1	TRBJ2-1	few	CASSRSQGFINEQFF	TGTGCCAGTAGTCGATCACAGGGGTTTATCAATGAGCAGTTCTTC
TRBV18	NA	TRBJ2-2	NA	CASSKNRDGLRSTGELFF	TGTGCCAGCTCCAAAAACCGGGACGGACTTCGGAGCACCGGGGAGCTGTTTTTT
TRBV6-5	NA	TRBJ1-1	NA	CASSRTWESDTEAFF	TGTGCCAGCAGCCGGACGTGGGAGTCGGACACTGAAGCTTTCTTT
TRBV10-2	NA	TRBJ2-7	NA	CASSAEGEQYF	TGCGCCAGCAGTGCGGAAGGGGAGCAGTACTTC
TRBV4-3	NA	TRBJ2-3	NA	CASSQARSTDTQYF	TGCGCCAGCAGCCAAGCGCGCAGCACAGATACGCAGTATTTT
TRBV19	NA	TRBJ1-1	few	CASRPRGGGKFVNTEAFF	TGTGCCAGTAGACCCCGGGGAGGGGGTAAATTCGTGAACACTGAAGCTTTCTTT
TRBV7-2	NA	TRBJ1-1	NA	CATQGERRPNTEAFF	TGTGCCACCCAAGGTGAGCGACGGCCTAACACTGAAGCTTTCTTT
TRBV5-1	NA	TRBJ2-1	NA	CASSLTQNYNEQFF	TGCGCCAGCAGCTTGACTCAGAACTACAATGAGCAGTTCTTC
TRBV7-8	NA	TRBJ1-4	NA	CASSSSVVGGKFNEKLFF	TGTGCCAGCAGCTCTTCGGTTGTAGGGGGGAAATTCAATGAAAAACTGTTTTTT
TRBV19	TRBD2	TRBJ2-1	NA	CASSIVSTLAAGEQFF	TGTGCCAGTAGTATAGTTTCCACTCTAGCAGCGGGGGAGCAGTTCTTC
TRBV5-4	NA	TRBJ1-2	NA	CASSKEEGRVEGYTF	TGTGCCAGCAGCAAAGAGGAGGGTAGAGTGGAGGGCTACACCTTC
TRBV4-3	NA	TRBJ1-5	NA	CASSQDQFGNQPQHF	TGCGCCAGCAGCCAAGATCAATTTGGCAATCAGCCCCAGCATTTT
TRBV5-6	NA	TRBJ1-1	NA	CASSGVGGNTEAFF	TGTGCCAGCAGCGGGGTAGGAGGGAACACTGAAGCTTTCTTT
TRBV9	NA	TRBJ2-1	few	CASSSDPGSGEQFF	TGTGCCAGCAGCTCAGATCCCGGGTCCGGGGAGCAGTTCTTC
TRBV5-8	TRBD1	TRBJ1-1	NA	CASSLIPGQGYTEAFF	TGTGCCAGCAGCTTGATCCCGGGACAGGGGTACACTGAAGCTTTCTTT
TRBV7-6	NA	TRBJ1-6	NA	CASSLEGRGTTNSPLHF	TGTGCCAGCAGCTTAGAGGGCAGGGGTACTACTAATTCACCCCTCCACTTT
TRBV5-1	NA	TRBJ1-5	NA	CASSLVGDRNQPQHF	TGCGCCAGCAGCTTGGTGGGGGATCGCAATCAGCCCCAGCATTTT
TRBV5-6	TRBD1	TRBJ2-3	NA	CASSHGTAGDTQYF	TGTGCCAGCAGCCACGGGACAGCTGGAGATACGCAGTATTTT
TRBV19	NA	TRBJ1-1	once	CASSIGVPENTEAFF	TGTGCCAGTAGTATCGGGGTACCCGAAAACACTGAAGCTTTCTTT
TRBV5-4	TRBD1	TRBJ1-1	NA	CASSFEGARTEAFF	TGTGCCAGCAGCTTTGAGGGGGCGCGCACTGAAGCTTTCTTT
TRBV4-1	NA	TRBJ2-5	few	CASSQVRGETQYF	TGCGCCAGCAGCCAAGTCAGGGGTGAGACCCAGTACTTC